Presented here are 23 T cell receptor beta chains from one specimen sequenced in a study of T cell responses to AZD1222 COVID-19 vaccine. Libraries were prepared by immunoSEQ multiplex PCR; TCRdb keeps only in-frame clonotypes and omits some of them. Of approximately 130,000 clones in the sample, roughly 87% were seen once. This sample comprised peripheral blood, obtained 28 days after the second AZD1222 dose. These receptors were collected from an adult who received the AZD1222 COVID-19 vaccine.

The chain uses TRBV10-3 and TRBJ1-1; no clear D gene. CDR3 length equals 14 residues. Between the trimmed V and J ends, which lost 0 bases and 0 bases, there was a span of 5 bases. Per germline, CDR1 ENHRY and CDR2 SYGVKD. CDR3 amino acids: CAISESILNTEAFF. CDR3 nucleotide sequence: TGTGCCATCAGTGAGTCCATATTGAACACTGAAGCTTTCTTT.

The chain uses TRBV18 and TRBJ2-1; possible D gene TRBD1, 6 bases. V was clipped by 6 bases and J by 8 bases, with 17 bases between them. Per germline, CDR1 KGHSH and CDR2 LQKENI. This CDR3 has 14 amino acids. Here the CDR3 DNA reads TGTGCCAGCTCCCGTGGACAGCGGTTGGATGAGCAGTTCTTC. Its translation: CASSRGQRLDEQFF.

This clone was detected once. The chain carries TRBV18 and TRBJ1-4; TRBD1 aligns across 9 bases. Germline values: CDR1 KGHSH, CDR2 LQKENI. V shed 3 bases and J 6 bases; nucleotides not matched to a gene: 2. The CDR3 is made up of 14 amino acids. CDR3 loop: CASSPGQGHEKLFF. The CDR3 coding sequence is TGTGCCAGCTCACCTGGACAGGGGCATGAAAAACTGTTTTTT.

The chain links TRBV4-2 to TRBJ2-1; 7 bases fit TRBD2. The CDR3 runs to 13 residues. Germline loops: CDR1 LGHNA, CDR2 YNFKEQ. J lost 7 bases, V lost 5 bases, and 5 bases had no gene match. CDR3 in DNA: TGTGCCAGCAGCGCACGGGGAGGGAATGAGCAGTTCTTC. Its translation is CASSARGGNEQFF.

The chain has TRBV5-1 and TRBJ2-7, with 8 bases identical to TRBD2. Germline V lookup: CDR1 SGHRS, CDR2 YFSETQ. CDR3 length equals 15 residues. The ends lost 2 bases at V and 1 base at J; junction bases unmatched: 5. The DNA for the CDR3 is TGCGCCAGCAGCTTAGGACTAGCTGCTTCCTACGAGCAGTACTTC. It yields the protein CASSLGLAASYEQYF. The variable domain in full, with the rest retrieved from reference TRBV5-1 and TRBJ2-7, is KAGVTQTPRYLIKTRGQQVTLSCSPISGHRSVSWYQQTPGQGLQFLFEYFSETQRNKGNFPGRFSGRQFSNSRSEMNVSTLELGDSALYLCASSLGLAASYEQYFGPGTRLTVT.

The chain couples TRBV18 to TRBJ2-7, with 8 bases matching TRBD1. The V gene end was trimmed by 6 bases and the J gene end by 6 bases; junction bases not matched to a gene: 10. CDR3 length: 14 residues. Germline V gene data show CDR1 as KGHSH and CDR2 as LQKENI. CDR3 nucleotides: TGTGCCAGCTCCCAACTCAGGGGGCGAGGCGAGCAGTACTTC. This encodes CASSQLRGRGEQYF.

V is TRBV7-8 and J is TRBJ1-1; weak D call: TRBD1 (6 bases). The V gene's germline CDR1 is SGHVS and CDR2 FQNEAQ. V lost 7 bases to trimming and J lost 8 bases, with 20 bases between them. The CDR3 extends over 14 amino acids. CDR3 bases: TGTGCCAGCATCCCCCCGGGGGCGGGCGAGGAAGCTTTCTTT. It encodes CASIPPGAGEEAFF.

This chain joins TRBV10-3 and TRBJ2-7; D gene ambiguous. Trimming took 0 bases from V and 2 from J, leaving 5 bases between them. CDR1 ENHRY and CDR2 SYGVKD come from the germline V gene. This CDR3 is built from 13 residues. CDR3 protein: CAISESGPYEQYF. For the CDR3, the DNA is TGTGCCATCAGTGAGTCAGGTCCCTACGAGCAGTACTTC.

The CDR3: CASSLYLFGRGVNSPLHF. CDR3 nucleotide sequence: TGTGCCAGCAGCTTGTATCTCTTTGGCAGAGGGGTGAATTCACCCCTCCACTTT. V gene TRBV5-6 combines with J gene TRBJ1-6; a possible D gene is TRBD1 (5 bases). Between the trimmed V and J ends, which lost 1 base and 7 bases, there was a span of 21 bases. The germline V gene has CDR1 SGHDT and CDR2 YYEEEE. The CDR3 is made up of 18 amino acids.

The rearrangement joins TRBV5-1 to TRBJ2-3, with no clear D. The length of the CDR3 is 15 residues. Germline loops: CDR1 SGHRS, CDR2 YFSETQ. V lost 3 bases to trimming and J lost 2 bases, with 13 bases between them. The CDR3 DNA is TGCGCCAGCAGCTCGACTCCGGGCTACACAGATACGCAGTATTTT. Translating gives CASSSTPGYTDTQYF. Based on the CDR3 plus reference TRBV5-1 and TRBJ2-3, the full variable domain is KAGVTQTPRYLIKTRGQQVTLSCSPISGHRSVSWYQQTPGQGLQFLFEYFSETQRNKGNFPGRFSGRQFSNSRSEMNVSTLELGDSALYLCASSSTPGYTDTQYFGPGTRLTVL.

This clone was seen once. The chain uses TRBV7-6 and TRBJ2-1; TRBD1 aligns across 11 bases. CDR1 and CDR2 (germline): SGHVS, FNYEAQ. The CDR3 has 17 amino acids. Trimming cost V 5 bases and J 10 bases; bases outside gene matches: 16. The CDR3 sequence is CASSPTGQGAWVREQFF. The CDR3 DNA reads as TGTGCCAGCAGCCCGACAGGACAGGGGGCTTGGGTTAGGGAGCAGTTCTTC.

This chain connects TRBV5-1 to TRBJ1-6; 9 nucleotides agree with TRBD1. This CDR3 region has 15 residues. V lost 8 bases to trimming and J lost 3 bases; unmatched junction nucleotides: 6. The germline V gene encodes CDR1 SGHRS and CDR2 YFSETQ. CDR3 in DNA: TGCGCCAGTTCACAGGGGGCGATCTATAATTCACCCCTCCACTTT. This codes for CASSQGAIYNSPLHF.

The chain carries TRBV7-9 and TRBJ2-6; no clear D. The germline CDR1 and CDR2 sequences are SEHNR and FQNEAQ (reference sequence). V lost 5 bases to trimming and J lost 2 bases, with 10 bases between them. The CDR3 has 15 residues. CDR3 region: CASSPRAAGANVLTF. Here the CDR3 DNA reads TGTGCCAGCAGCCCCCGGGCAGCTGGGGCCAACGTCCTGACTTTC. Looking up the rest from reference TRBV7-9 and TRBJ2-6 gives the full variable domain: DTGVSQNPRHKITKRGQNVTFRCDPISEHNRLYWYRQTLGQGPEFLTYFQNEAQLEKSRLLSDRFSAERPKGSFSTLEIQRTEQGDSAMYLCASSPRAAGANVLTFGAGSRLTVL.

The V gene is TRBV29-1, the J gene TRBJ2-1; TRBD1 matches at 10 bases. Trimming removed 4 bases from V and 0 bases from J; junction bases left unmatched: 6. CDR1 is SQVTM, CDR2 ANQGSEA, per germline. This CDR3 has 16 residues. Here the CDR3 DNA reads TGCAGCGTTGGGACAGGGGGTTTAAGCTCCTACAATGAGCAGTTCTTC. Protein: CSVGTGGLSSYNEQFF.

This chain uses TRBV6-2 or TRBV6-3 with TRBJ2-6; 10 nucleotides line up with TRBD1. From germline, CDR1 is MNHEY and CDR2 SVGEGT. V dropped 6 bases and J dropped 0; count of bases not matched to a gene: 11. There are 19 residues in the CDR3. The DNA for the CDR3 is TGTGCCAGCAGCCCTGACAGGGGGCGCTTTTTCTCTGGGGCCAACGTCCTGACTTTC. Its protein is CASSPDRGRFFSGANVLTF.

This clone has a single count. The chain's CDR3 is CAIQEGNPYEQYF. CDR3 bases: TGTGCCATCCAAGAGGGAAATCCCTACGAGCAGTACTTC. This sequence joins TRBV10-3 and TRBJ2-7, with a weak D call TRBD2 (5 bases). Trimming cost V 8 bases and J 2 bases, with 13 bases left between them. The CDR3 length is 13 residues. CDR1 is ENHRY and CDR2 is SYGVKD in the germline V gene.

CDR3 protein: CASSLQQGAGSPLHF. In nucleotides, the CDR3 is TGTGCCAGCAGCCTCCAACAGGGGGCCGGTTCACCCCTCCACTTT. This rearrangement joins TRBV11-1 to TRBJ1-6; TRBD1 agrees at 9 bases. Germline CDR1 and CDR2: SGHAT and FQDESV (reference sequence). CDR3 length: 15 residues. Losses at the gene ends were 5 bases for V and 9 bases for J; bases not matched to a gene: 8.

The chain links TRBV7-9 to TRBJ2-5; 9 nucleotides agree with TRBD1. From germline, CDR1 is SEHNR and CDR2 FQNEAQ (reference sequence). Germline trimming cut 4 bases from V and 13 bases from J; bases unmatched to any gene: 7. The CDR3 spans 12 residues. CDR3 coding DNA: TGTGCCAGCAGCTCGGGACAGGGTTCGGGGTACTTC. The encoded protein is CASSSGQGSGYF.

CDR3 sequence (DNA): TGTGCCAGCAGCCCGATGGACTACCTAGAGCAGTTCTTC. This translates into CASSPMDYLEQFF. The chain combines TRBV14 with TRBJ2-1; a possible D gene is TRBD2 (6 bases). From germline, CDR1 is SGHDN and CDR2 FVKESK. The V end was cut by 4 bases, the J end by 10 bases, with 14 bases between. CDR3 length: 13 amino acids.

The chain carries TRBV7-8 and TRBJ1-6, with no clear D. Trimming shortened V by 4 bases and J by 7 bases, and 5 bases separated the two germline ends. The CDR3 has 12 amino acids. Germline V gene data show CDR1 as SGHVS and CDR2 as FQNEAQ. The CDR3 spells CASSSWNSPLHF. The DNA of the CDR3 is TGTGCCAGCAGCTCTTGGAATTCACCCCTCCACTTT.

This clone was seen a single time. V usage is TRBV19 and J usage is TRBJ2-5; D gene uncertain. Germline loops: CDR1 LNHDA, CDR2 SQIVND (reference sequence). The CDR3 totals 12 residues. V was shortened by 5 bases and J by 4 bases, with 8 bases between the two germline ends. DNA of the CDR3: TGTGCCAGTAGTGCCCCGAGAGAGACCCAGTACTTC. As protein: CASSAPRETQYF.

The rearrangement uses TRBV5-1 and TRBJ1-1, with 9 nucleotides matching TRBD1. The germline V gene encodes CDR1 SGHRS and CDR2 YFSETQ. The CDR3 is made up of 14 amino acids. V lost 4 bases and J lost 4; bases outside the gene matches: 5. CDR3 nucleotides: TGCGCCAGCAGCGCAACAGGGGGCGGCACTGAAGCTTTCTTT. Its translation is CASSATGGGTEAFF.

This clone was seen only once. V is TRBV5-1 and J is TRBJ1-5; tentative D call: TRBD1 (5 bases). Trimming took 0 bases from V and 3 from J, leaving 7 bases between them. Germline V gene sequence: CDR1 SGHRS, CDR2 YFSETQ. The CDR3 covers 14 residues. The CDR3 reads CASSLGDPNQPQHF. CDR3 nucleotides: TGCGCCAGCAGCTTGGGGGACCCCAATCAGCCCCAGCATTTT. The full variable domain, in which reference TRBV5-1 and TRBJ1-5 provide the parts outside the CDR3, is KAGVTQTPRYLIKTRGQQVTLSCSPISGHRSVSWYQQTPGQGLQFLFEYFSETQRNKGNFPGRFSGRQFSNSRSEMNVSTLELGDSALYLCASSLGDPNQPQHFGDGTRLSIL.